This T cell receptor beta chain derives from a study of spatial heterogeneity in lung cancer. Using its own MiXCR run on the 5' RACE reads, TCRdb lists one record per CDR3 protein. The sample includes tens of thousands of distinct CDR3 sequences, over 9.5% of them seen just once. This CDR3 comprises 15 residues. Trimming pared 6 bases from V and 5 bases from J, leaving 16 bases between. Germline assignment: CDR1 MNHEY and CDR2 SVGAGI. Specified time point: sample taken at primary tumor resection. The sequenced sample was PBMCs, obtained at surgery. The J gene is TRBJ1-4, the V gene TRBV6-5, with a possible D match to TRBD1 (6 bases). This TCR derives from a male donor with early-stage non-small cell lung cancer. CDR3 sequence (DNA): TGTGCCAGCAGCCACACCGGGACACCGAATGAAAAACTGTTTTTT. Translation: CASSHTGTPNEKLFF.